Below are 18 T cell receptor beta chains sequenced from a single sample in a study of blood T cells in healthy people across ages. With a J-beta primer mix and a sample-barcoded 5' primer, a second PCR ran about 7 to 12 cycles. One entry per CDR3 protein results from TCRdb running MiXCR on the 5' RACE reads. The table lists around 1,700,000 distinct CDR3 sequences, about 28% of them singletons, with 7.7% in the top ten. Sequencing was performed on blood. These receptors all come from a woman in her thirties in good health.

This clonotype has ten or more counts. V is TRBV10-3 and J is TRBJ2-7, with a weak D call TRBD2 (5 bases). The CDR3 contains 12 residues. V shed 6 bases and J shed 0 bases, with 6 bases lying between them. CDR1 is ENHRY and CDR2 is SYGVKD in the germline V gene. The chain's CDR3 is CAIRSGSYEQYF. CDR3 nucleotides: TGTGCCATCAGGAGCGGCTCCTACGAGCAGTACTTC.

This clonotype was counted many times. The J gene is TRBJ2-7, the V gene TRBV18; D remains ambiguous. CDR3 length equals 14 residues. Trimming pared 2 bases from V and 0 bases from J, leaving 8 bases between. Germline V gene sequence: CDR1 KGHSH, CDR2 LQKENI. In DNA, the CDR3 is TGTGCCAGCTCACCAGGACGGAGCTCCTACGAGCAGTACTTC. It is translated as CASSPGRSSYEQYF. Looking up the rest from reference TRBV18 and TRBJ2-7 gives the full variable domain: NAGVMQNPRHLVRRRGQEARLRCSPMKGHSHVYWYRQLPEEGLKFMVYLQKENIIDESGMPKERFSAEFPKEGPSILRIQQVVRGDSAAYFCASSPGRSSYEQYFGPGTRLTVT.

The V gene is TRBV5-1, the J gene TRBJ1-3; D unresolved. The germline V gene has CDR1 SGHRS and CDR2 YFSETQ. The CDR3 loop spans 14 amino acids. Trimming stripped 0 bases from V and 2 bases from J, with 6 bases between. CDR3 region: CASSLVGAGNTIYF. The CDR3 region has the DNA TGCGCCAGCAGCTTGGTTGGGGCTGGAAACACCATATATTTT. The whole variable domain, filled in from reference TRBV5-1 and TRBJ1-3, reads KAGVTQTPRYLIKTRGQQVTLSCSPISGHRSVSWYQQTPGQGLQFLFEYFSETQRNKGNFPGRFSGRQFSNSRSEMNVSTLELGDSALYLCASSLVGAGNTIYFGEGSWLTVV.

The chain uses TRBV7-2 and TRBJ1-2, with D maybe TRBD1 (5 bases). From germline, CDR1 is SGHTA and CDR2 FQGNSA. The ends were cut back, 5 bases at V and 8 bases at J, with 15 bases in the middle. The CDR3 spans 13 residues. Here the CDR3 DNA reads TGTGCCAGCAGCCCAGGGACGGCCGTGGGCTACACCTTC. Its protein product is CASSPGTAVGYTF.

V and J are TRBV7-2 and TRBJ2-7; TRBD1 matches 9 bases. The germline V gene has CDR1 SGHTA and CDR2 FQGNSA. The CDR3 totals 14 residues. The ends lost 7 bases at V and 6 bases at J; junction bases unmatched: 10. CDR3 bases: TGTGCCAGCACCCGGGACAGGGTAACTGCCGAGCAGTACTTC. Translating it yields CASTRDRVTAEQYF. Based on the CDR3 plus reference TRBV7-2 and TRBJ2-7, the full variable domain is GAGVSQSPSNKVTEKGKDVELRCDPISGHTALYWYRQSLGQGLEFLIYFQGNSAPDKSGLPSDRFSAERTGGSVSTLTIQRTQQEDSAVYLCASTRDRVTAEQYFGPGTRLTVT.

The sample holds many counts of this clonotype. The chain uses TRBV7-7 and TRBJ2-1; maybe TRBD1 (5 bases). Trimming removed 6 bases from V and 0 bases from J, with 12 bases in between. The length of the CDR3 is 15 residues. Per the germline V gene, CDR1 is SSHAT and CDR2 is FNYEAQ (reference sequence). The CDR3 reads CASSPRQSSYNEQFF. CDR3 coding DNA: TGTGCCAGCAGTCCTCGACAGAGCTCCTACAATGAGCAGTTCTTC.

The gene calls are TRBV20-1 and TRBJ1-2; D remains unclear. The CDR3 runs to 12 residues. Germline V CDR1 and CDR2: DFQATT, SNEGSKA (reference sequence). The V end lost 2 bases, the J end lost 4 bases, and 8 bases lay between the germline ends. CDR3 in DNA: TGCAGTGCTAGAAATAGTGGCTATGGCTACACCTTC. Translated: CSARNSGYGYTF.

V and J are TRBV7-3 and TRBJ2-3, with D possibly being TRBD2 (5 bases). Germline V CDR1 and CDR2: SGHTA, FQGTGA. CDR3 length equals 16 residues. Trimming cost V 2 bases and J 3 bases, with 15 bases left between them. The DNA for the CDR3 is TGTGCCAGCAGCTTATCAGCAGGACTCGAGACAGATACGCAGTATTTT. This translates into CASSLSAGLETDTQYF.

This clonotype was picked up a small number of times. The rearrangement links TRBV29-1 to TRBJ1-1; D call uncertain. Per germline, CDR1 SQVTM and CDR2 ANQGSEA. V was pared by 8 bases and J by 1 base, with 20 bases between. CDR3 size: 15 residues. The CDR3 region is CSSLAPRKGNTEAFF. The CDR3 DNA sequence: TGCAGCTCGTTGGCCCCCCGGAAGGGGAACACTGAAGCTTTCTTT.

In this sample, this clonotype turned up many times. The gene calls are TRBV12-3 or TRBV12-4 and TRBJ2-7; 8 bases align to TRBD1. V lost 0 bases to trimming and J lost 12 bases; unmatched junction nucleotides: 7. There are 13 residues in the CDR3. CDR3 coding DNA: TGTGCCAGCAGTTTAGCGCTAGGACAGGGATCGTACTTC. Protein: CASSLALGQGSYF.

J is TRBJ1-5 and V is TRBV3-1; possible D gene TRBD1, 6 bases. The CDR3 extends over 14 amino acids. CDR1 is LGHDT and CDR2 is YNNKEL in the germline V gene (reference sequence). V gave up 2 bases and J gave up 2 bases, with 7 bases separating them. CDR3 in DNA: TGTGCCAGCAGCCAAAACAGGGGCAATCAGCCCCAGCATTTT. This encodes CASSQNRGNQPQHF.

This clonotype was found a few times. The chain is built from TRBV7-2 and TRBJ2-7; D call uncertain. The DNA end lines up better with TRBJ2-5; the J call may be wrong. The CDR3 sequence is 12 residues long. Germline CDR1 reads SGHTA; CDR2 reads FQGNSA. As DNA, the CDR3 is TGTGCCAGCAGCCCTGCGTGGGAGACCCAGTACTTC. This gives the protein CASSPAWETQYF.

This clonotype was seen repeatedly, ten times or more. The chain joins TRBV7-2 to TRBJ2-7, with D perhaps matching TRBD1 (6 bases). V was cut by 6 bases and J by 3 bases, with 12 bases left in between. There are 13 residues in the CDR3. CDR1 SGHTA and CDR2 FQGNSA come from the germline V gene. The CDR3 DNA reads TGTGCCAGCAGTTCCATACAGGGCTACGAGCAGTACTTC. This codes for CASSSIQGYEQYF.

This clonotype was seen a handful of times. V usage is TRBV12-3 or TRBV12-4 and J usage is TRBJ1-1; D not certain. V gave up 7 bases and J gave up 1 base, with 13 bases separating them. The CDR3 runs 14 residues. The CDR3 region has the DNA TGTGCCAGCAACCCTAGTAGTGGGAACACTGAAGCTTTCTTT. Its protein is CASNPSSGNTEAFF.

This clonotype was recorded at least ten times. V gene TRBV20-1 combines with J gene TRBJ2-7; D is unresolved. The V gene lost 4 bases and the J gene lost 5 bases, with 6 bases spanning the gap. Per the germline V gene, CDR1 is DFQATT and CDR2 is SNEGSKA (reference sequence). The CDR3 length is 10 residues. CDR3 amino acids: CSANGHEQYF. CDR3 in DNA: TGCAGTGCTAACGGGCACGAGCAGTACTTC.

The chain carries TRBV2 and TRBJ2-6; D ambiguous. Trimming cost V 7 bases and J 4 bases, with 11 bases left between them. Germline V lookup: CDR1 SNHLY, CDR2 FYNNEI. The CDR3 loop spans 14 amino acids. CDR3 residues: CASKWASGANVLTF. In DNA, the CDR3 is TGTGCCAGCAAATGGGCATCCGGGGCCAACGTCCTGACTTTC. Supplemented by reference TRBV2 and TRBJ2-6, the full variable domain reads EPEVTQTPSHQVTQMGQEVILRCVPISNHLYFYWYRQILGQKVEFLVSFYNNEISEKSEIFDDQFSVERPDGSNFTLKIRSTKLEDSAMYFCASKWASGANVLTFGAGSRLTVL.

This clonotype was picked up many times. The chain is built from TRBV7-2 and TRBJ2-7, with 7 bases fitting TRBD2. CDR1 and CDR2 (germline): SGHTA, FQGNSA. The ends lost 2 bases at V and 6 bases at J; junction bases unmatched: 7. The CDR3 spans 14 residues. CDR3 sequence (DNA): TGTGCCAGCAGCTTAAGCGGGACGGAGGGCGAGCAGTACTTC. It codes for CASSLSGTEGEQYF.

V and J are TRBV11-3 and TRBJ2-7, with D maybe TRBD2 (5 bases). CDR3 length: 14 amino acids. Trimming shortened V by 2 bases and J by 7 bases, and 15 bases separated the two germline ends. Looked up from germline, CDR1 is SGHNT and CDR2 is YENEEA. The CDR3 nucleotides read TGTGCCAGCAGCTTACCGGGATTACCCAATGAGCAGTACTTC. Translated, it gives CASSLPGLPNEQYF.